This section outlines one T cell receptor (beta chain) sequence together with its context. The antigen is unknown. This sample was taken from a study of cytomegalovirus exposure and HLA in healthy donors. Overall study results and limits: By a later analysis, the bulk of CMV-associated TCR beta chains appeared HLA-restricted. Being indistinguishable, some V segments were excluded, TRBV6-2 and TRBV6-3 among them.

Primers included in the PCR were 60 Vbeta and 13 Jbeta primers. Here immunoSEQ multiplex PCR was the method, and the copy in TCRdb shows in-frame clones only, minus some. This table holds about 140,000 clones, 60% to 85% found once. V gave up 2 bases and J gave up 8 bases; unmatched junction bases: 6. Germline lookup yields CDR1 SGHTA and CDR2 FQGNSA. CDR3 size: 15 residues. This cohort consisted of healthy bone marrow donors. The sequence came from a man aged 18 to 29 in good health and CMV-seronegative. The chain has TRBV7-2 and TRBJ1-3; TRBD1 aligns across 10 bases. Sequencing was done on a sample of PBMCs. The CDR3 is CASSLRTGGVYTIYF. In nucleotides, the CDR3 is TGTGCCAGCAGCTTACGGACAGGGGGTGTTTACACCATATATTTT.